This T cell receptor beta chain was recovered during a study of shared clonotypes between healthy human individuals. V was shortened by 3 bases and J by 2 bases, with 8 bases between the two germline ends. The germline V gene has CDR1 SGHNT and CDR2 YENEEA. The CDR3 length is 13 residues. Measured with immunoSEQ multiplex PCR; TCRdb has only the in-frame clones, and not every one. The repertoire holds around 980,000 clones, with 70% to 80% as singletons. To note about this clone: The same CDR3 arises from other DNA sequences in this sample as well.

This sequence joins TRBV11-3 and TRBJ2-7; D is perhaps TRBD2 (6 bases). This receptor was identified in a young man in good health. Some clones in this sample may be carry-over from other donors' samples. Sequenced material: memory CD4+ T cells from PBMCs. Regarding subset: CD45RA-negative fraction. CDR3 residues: CASSLGGTYEQYF. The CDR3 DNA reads TGTGCCAGCAGCTTGGGGGGAACCTACGAGCAGTACTTC.